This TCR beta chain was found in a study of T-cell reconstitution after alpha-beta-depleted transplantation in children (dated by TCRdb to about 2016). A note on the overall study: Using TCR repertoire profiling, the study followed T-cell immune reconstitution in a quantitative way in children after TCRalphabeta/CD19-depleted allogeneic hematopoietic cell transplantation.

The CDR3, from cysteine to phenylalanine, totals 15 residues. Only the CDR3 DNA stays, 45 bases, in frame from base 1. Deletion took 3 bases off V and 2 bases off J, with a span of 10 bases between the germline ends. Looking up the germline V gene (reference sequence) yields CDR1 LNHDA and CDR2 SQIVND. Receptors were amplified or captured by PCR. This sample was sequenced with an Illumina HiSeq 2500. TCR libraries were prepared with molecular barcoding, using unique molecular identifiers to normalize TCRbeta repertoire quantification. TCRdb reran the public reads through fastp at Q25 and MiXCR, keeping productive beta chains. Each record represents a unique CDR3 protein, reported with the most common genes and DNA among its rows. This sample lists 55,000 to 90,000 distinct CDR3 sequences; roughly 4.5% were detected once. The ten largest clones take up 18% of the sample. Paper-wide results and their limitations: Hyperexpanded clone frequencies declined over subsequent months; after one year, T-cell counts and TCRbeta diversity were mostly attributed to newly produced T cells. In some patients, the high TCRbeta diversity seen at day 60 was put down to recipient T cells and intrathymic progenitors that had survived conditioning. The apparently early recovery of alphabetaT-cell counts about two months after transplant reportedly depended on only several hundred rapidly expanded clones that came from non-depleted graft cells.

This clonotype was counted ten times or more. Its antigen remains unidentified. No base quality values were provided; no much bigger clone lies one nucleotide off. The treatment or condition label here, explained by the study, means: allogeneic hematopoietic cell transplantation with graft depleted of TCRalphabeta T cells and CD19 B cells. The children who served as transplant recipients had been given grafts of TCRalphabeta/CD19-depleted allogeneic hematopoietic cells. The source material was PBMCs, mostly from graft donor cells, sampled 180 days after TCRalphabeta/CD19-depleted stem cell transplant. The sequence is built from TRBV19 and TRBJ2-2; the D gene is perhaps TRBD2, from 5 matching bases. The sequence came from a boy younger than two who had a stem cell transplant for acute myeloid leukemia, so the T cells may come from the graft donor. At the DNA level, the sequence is TGTGCCAGTAGTATTCGGAGGCGTAACACCGGGGAGCTGTTTTTT. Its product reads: CASSIRRRNTGELFF.